The TCR beta chain described here comes from a study of blood T cell repertoires in COVID-19. Study-level information: Acute and convalescent COVID-19 specimens originated in the United States, Italy and Spain.

V shed 0 bases, J shed 8 bases, and the junction held 11 bases outside the gene matches. There are 16 residues in the CDR3. CDR1 is SGHAT, CDR2 FQNNGV, per germline. As processed by the authors: Amplification from reference gene primers served as the basis for estimated nucleated cell counts. Clones were sequenced by immunoSEQ multiplex PCR, and TCRdb holds only the in-frame ones, with some missing. For V, J and clone size, that table is used; D and trimming come from the DNA. There are fewer than 200,000 clones in the sample; about nine tenths occur only once, and approximately 2.1% lies in the top ten.

Input material: peripheral blood. The clonotype comes from a man between 18 and 29 years old who had recovered from COVID-19. The chain combines TRBV11-2 with TRBJ2-3; TRBD2 matches 7 bases. The CDR3 DNA follows: TGTGCCAGCAGCTTAGATCTGGGGACTAAACTCCCTACGCAGTATTTT. It encodes CASSLDLGTKLPTQYF.